The next 11 T cell receptor beta chains were all read from a single sample in a study of T cells expressing NK-cell markers. TCRdb derives one entry per CDR3 protein from the 5' RACE reads, leaving out DNA. This sample's clone table lists 350,000 to 450,000 distinct CDR3 sequences. Sample: blood T cells: a sorted CD56 or NKG2C T cell subset, CD4+ or CD8+ T cells, or bulk PBMC T cells (not recorded which). These receptors originate from a man between 18 and 69 years old in good health.

This chain connects TRBV7-2 to TRBJ1-2; TCRdb reports TRBD1, a call that lacks DNA to check it against. Germline-derived CDR1 and CDR2 are SGHTA and FQGNSA. The CDR3 sequence is 14 residues long. The CDR3 loop is CASSYTPVNYGYTF.

The chain combines TRBV10-3 with TRBJ1-5; lacking DNA, the TRBD1 call made by TCRdb goes unchecked. In germline, CDR1 is ENHRY, CDR2 SYGVKD. The CDR3 has 15 amino acids. The CDR3: CAISPGQGLGQPQHF.

The V and J genes are TRBV7-2 and TRBJ2-4; TCRdb picks TRBD1, but there is no DNA to check that call. Germline CDR1 SGHTA, CDR2 FQGNSA. The CDR3 runs 15 residues. This chain's CDR3 is CASSISGTKGNIQYF.

This chain uses TRBV6-1 with TRBJ2-5; lacking DNA, the TRBD2 call made by TCRdb goes unchecked. There are 19 residues in the CDR3. Germline V gene sequence: CDR1 MNHNS, CDR2 SASEGT. The CDR3 sequence is CASSRLAGGPGSLKETQYF.

V is TRBV6-2 or TRBV6-3 and J is TRBJ2-2; TCRdb calls TRBD2, which cannot be checked without DNA. CDR1 MNHEY and CDR2 SVGEGT come from the germline V gene. The CDR3 is 17 residues long. The CDR3 spells CASSYRRANQNTGELFF.

V usage is TRBV12-3 or TRBV12-4 and J usage is TRBJ1-5; TCRdb names TRBD1, which stays unverified in the absence of DNA. The CDR3 sequence is 17 residues long. The CDR3 sequence: CASSFRPQGAGNQPQHF.

This rearrangement joins TRBV5-1 to TRBJ2-5; with no DNA, the TCRdb D assignment of TRBD1 cannot be verified. This CDR3 is built from 16 residues. Germline-derived CDR1 and CDR2 are SGHRS and YFSETQ. The CDR3 protein is CASSIGTGHPQETQYF.

The V gene is TRBV10-2, the J gene TRBJ2-5. The germline gives CDR1 WSHSY, CDR2 SAAADI. There are 13 residues in the CDR3. The CDR3 protein is CASSALLQETQYF.

The chain uses TRBV19 and TRBJ1-6; TCRdb gives TRBD1 as the D gene, but with no DNA this cannot be confirmed. The CDR3 runs to 15 residues. The germline V gene encodes CDR1 LNHDA and CDR2 SQIVND (reference sequence). CDR3 amino acids: CASSPRPGVTSPLHF.

The CDR3 here is CASSFGEITEAFF. The rearrangement links TRBV12-3 or TRBV12-4 to TRBJ1-1. CDR3 length equals 13 residues.

The chain recombines TRBV12-3 or TRBV12-4 with TRBJ2-1; without DNA, the TCRdb call of TRBD1 cannot be checked. CDR3 length: 17 residues. CDR3 region: CASSLDAGGLFGNEQFF.